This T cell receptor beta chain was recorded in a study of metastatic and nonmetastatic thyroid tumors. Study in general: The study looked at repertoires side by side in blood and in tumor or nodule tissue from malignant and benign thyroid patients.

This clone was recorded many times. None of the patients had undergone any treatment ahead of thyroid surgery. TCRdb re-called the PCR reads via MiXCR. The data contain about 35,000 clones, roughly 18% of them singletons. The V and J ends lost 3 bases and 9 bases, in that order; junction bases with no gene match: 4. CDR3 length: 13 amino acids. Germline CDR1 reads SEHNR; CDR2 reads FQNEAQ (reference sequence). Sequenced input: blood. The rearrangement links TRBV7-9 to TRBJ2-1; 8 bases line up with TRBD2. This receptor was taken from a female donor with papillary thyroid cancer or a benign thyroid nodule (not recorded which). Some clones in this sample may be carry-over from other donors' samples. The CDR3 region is CASSLGSGSEQFF. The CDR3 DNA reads TGTGCCAGCAGCTTGGGGAGCGGGAGTGAGCAGTTCTTC.